Each of the 8 T cell receptor beta chains below was sequenced from the same sample in a study of control samples from healthy donors and cancer patients (TCRdb year 2020). Library creation used the immunoSEQ multiplex PCR assay. TCRdb mirrors the immuneACCESS table, restricted to in-frame sequences. Some clones are absent from its copies; in checked studies, under half trace to an unresolved V gene, and the reason for the others is unknown. The sample records roughly 73,000 clones, almost 95% of which are singletons. The ten largest clones add up to 5.5% to 6.5% of the sample. Sequencing was performed on blood. Receptors were obtained from an older woman in good health.

V gene TRBV18 combines with J gene TRBJ2-7; TRBD1 aligns across 7 bases. This CDR3 is 14 amino acids long. J was trimmed by 0 bases and V by 3 bases; bases with no gene match: 2. Germline CDR1 KGHSH, CDR2 LQKENI. The CDR3 protein is CASSPTGTSYEQYF. Written as DNA, the CDR3 is TGTGCCAGCTCACCGACAGGGACCTCCTACGAGCAGTACTTC.

The chain is built from TRBV2 and TRBJ2-2, with 13 bases matching TRBD2. Germline V gives CDR1 SNHLY, CDR2 FYNNEI. The ends lost 4 bases at V and 4 bases at J; junction bases unmatched: 0. This CDR3 is 15 amino acids long. The CDR3 loop reads CASSGLAGGTGELFF. In DNA form, the CDR3 reads TGTGCCAGCAGTGGACTAGCGGGAGGCACCGGGGAGCTGTTTTTT.

The chain is built from TRBV18 and TRBJ2-1; D call uncertain. The V gene lost 2 bases and the J gene lost 1 base, with 9 bases spanning the gap. This CDR3 comprises 15 residues. In germline, CDR1 is KGHSH, CDR2 LQKENI. The CDR3 DNA reads TGTGCCAGCTCACCAGGGCCGCTTTCCTACAATGAGCAGTTCTTC. The encoded protein is CASSPGPLSYNEQFF.

This chain joins TRBV7-6 and TRBJ2-5, with TRBD2 matching 7 bases. The germline V gene has CDR1 SGHVS and CDR2 FNYEAQ. Trimming cost V 1 base and J 1 base; bases outside gene matches: 6. The CDR3 extends over 16 amino acids. CDR3 protein: CASSLGQRGFQETQYF. The CDR3, as DNA: TGTGCCAGCAGCTTAGGTCAGCGGGGATTCCAAGAGACCCAGTACTTC.

J is TRBJ2-2 and V is TRBV28, with 7 bases matching TRBD1. The V and J ends lost 4 bases and 4 bases, in that order; junction bases with no gene match: 0. The CDR3 spans 13 residues. Germline V lookup: CDR1 MDHEN, CDR2 SYDVKM. CDR3 nucleotides: TGTGCCAGCAGTTCAGGGGGCACCGGGGAGCTGTTTTTT. Its translation: CASSSGGTGELFF.

This chain joins TRBV9 and TRBJ2-3, with 9 bases identical to TRBD1. Germline trimming cut 0 bases from V and 4 bases from J; bases unmatched to any gene: 3. CDR3 length equals 15 residues. Germline V gene lookup returns CDR1 SGDLS and CDR2 YYNGEE. The CDR3 spells CASSVGDRDPDTQYF. DNA for the CDR3: TGTGCCAGCAGCGTAGGGGACAGGGACCCAGATACGCAGTATTTT.

The chain combines TRBV6-1 with TRBJ2-2; maybe TRBD2 (5 bases). V lost 8 bases and J 0 bases, leaving 10 bases between the germline ends. The germline CDR1 and CDR2 sequences are MNHNS and SASEGT. This CDR3 spans 14 amino acids. The CDR3 here is CASWEAANTGELFF. CDR3 sequence (DNA): TGTGCCAGCTGGGAAGCGGCGAACACCGGGGAGCTGTTTTTT.

The chain recombines TRBV5-1 with TRBJ2-3; no reliable D call. The CDR3 extends over 16 amino acids. Trimming removed 2 bases from V and 0 bases from J, with 13 bases in between. The V gene's germline CDR1 is SGHRS and CDR2 YFSETQ. The CDR3 spells CASSFGGTYSTDTQYF. For the CDR3, the DNA is TGCGCCAGCAGCTTCGGCGGTACCTATAGCACAGATACGCAGTATTTT. The entire variable domain, with the rest obtained from reference TRBV5-1 and TRBJ2-3, is as follows: KAGVTQTPRYLIKTRGQQVTLSCSPISGHRSVSWYQQTPGQGLQFLFEYFSETQRNKGNFPGRFSGRQFSNSRSEMNVSTLELGDSALYLCASSFGGTYSTDTQYFGPGTRLTVL.